These T cell receptor beta chains were read from a single sample in a study of blood T cell repertoires in COVID-19. Produced via immunoSEQ multiplex PCR; TCRdb's table is partial and in-frame only. The sample contains around 200,000 clones, around 85% of which appear only once. Sequenced material: PBMCs or T cells enriched from blood (not recorded which). Receptors originate from a man in his forties who had recovered from COVID-19. CDR3s include the opening cysteine and the closing phenylalanine or tryptophan. D genes are given only for firm matches. The listing skips clone size in some rows; elsewhere it reads once, few, many or a size class.

.	TRBV29-1	once	TRBJ1-4	TGCAGCGTGGAGACAGCCACTAATGAAAAACTGTTTTTT	CSVETATNEKLFF
TRBD2	TRBV11-2	.	TRBJ2-7	TGTGCCAGCAGCTCAGGACTAGCGTACGAGCAGTACTTC	CASSSGLAYEQYF
.	TRBV27	.	TRBJ1-6	TGTGCCAGCAGTTCCCCGCGGGGGGTTAATTCACCCCTCCACTTT	CASSSPRGVNSPLHF
.	TRBV15	.	TRBJ1-1	TGTGCCACCAGCAGAGGATACAGGGAGGGTGTTGAAGCTTTCTTT	CATSRGYREGVEAFF
TRBD1	TRBV11-3	.	TRBJ2-3	TGTGCCAGCAGCTTAATCGGACAGGGGGTGTCAGATACGCAGTATTTT	CASSLIGQGVSDTQYF
.	TRBV19	.	TRBJ1-1	TGTGCCAGTAGTATTCCGGGGACTGAAGCTTTCTTT	CASSIPGTEAFF
.	TRBV21-1	.	TRBJ1-5	TGTGCCAGCAGCAAAGTTTGGGAGGCTCAGCCCCAGCATTTT	CASSKVWEAQPQHF
.	TRBV24-1	.	TRBJ2-7	TGTGCCACGCAAGCGGGTCTCCACTACGAGCAGTACTTC	CATQAGLHYEQYF
.	TRBV21-1	few	TRBJ2-7	TGTGCCAGCAGCAAAGCTCACAGGGAGTGGTACTTC	CASSKAHREWYF
TRBD2	TRBV6-8	.	TRBJ2-7	TGTGCCAGCAGTTACTCTAGCGGGAGGGCCTACGAGCAGTACTTC	CASSYSSGRAYEQYF
.	TRBV30	.	TRBJ1-2	TGTGCCTGGAGTGACGCGTCGGACTATGGCTACACCTTC	CAWSDASDYGYTF
.	TRBV10-3	.	TRBJ2-1	TGTGCCATCAGTAGAGCAGGGTTAGGGGAGCAGTTCTTC	CAISRAGLGEQFF
TRBD2	TRBV7-3	once	TRBJ2-3	TGTGCCAGCAGCTCAGGACTAGCGGGAACGGCAGATACGCAGTATTTT	CASSSGLAGTADTQYF
.	TRBV3-1/TRBV3-2	few	TRBJ1-2	TGTGCCAGCAGCCAAACAGGGTTGGAGGGCTACACCTTC	CASSQTGLEGYTF
TRBD1	TRBV2	.	TRBJ1-1	TGTGCCAGCAGTGGCGGACAGGGGAACACTGAAGCTTTCTTT	CASSGGQGNTEAFF
TRBD2	TRBV9	.	TRBJ2-7	TGTGCCAGCAGCGTAGGGGCCAATATAGCGGGAGCCACAGGGGAGCAGTACTTC	CASSVGANIAGATGEQYF
.	TRBV28	.	TRBJ1-2	TGTGCCAGCAGGCTAGTACAGGGCCGCTATGGCTACACCTTC	CASRLVQGRYGYTF
TRBD1	TRBV27	.	TRBJ1-2	TGTGCCAGCAGTTCTCCCGGGACAGCGACCTATGGCTACACCTTC	CASSSPGTATYGYTF
TRBD2	TRBV5-4	.	TRBJ2-7	TGTGCCAGCAGCTTGGTTAGCGGGAGCAACGAGCAGTACTTC	CASSLVSGSNEQYF
.	TRBV2	.	TRBJ2-7	TGTGCCAGCAGCGCAGAAACCTACGAGCAGTACTTC	CASSAETYEQYF
TRBD1	TRBV5-1	.	TRBJ1-3	TGCGCCAGCAGGTCAACAGGGGACGGAAACACCATATATTTT	CASRSTGDGNTIYF
.	TRBV30	.	TRBJ1-3	TGTGCCTGGAGTGTGGGACACAACTCTGGAAACACCATATATTTT	CAWSVGHNSGNTIYF
.	TRBV6-5	.	TRBJ1-4	TGTGCCAGCAGGGGCCAAGGCAGGGTGAATGAAAAACTGTTTTTT	CASRGQGRVNEKLFF
TRBD1	TRBV10-1	.	TRBJ1-1	TGCGCCAGCAGTCAGGGGGCTTTGAACACTGAAGCTTTCTTT	CASSQGALNTEAFF
.	TRBV20-1	.	TRBJ2-1	TGCAGTGCTAGTCGGGAGAGCTCCTACAATGAGCAGTTCTTC	CSASRESSYNEQFF
.	TRBV4-1	.	TRBJ2-7	TGCGCCAGCAGCCAAGGCAGGGGAGAGTACGAGCAGTACTTC	CASSQGRGEYEQYF
TRBD2	TRBV14	.	TRBJ2-3	TGTGCCAGCAGCCAAGATCGACTAGCGGGAGCAGATACGCAGTATTTT	CASSQDRLAGADTQYF
.	TRBV7-2	once	TRBJ2-5	TGTGCCAGCAGCTTAGTGCGGGTCCAAGAGACCCAGTACTTC	CASSLVRVQETQYF
TRBD2	TRBV4-1	.	TRBJ2-7	TGCGCCAGCAGCCAAGGGGGAGGGCTTGAATACGAGCAGTACTTC	CASSQGGGLEYEQYF
TRBD1	TRBV15	.	TRBJ1-3	TGTGCCACCAGCAGAGATTTGGCAGGGGGCTATGGAAACACCATATATTTT	CATSRDLAGGYGNTIYF
TRBD2	TRBV4-1	few	TRBJ2-2	TGCGCCAGCAGCCAGGGTGGACTAGCGGGAGTTGGGACCGGGGAGCTGTTTTTT	CASSQGGLAGVGTGELFF
TRBD2	TRBV3-1/TRBV3-2	.	TRBJ2-5	TGTGCCAGCAGCCAAGCTAGCGGGAGGGGCCCTGAGACCCAGTACTTC	CASSQASGRGPETQYF
.	TRBV11-2	once	TRBJ2-7	TGTGCCAGCAGCTTAGGTCCTTTAAGCTACCCCCTCTTC	CASSLGPLSYPLF
.	TRBV7-2	.	TRBJ1-5	TGTGCCAGCAGCGACAAACAGGCACAGCCCCAGCATTTT	CASSDKQAQPQHF
TRBD1	TRBV11-2	.	TRBJ1-1	TGTGCCAGCAGCTTATACAGGGGGACGGCTGAAGCTTTCTTT	CASSLYRGTAEAFF
.	TRBV28	.	TRBJ2-3	TGTGCCAGCGGACAAGCCCTCACAGATACGCAGTATTTT	CASGQALTDTQYF
TRBD1	TRBV4-1	.	TRBJ1-1	TGCGCCAGCAGTCAAGGGGGACAGGCTGAAGCTTTCTTT	CASSQGGQAEAFF
.	TRBV20-1	.	TRBJ1-1	TGCAGTGCTTCGCGGGGGGCCAAAGCTTTCTTT	CSASRGAKAFF
.	TRBV3-1/TRBV3-2	.	TRBJ2-1	TGTGCCAGCAGCCCGACGCAGACTAGCAATGAGCAGTTCTTC	CASSPTQTSNEQFF
TRBD1	TRBV7-8	.	TRBJ1-5	TGTGCCAGCAGCTTGAGGGGGCTGGGGGATAGCAATCAGCCCCAGCATTTT	CASSLRGLGDSNQPQHF
.	TRBV6-1	few	TRBJ1-2	TGTGCCAGCAGTGAAGTGGCAGGGGTCAACTATGGCTACACCTTC	CASSEVAGVNYGYTF
TRBD2	TRBV4-1	.	TRBJ2-3	TGCGCCAGCAGCCGCCTGGGGACGGGAGGGTTAAATACGCAGTATTTT	CASSRLGTGGLNTQYF
.	TRBV6-5	many	TRBJ1-6	TGTGCCAGCAGTTACTCGATGGCAGGTGGCTCACCCCTCCACTTT	CASSYSMAGGSPLHF
.	TRBV5-4	.	TRBJ2-1	TGTGCCAGCAGCAAACAGACCGTGACGACGAACAATGAGCAGTTCTTC	CASSKQTVTTNNEQFF
TRBD1	TRBV6-1	.	TRBJ1-4	TGTGCCAGCAGTGTCTACAGGGGGGAAATTAATGAAAAACTGTTTTTT	CASSVYRGEINEKLFF